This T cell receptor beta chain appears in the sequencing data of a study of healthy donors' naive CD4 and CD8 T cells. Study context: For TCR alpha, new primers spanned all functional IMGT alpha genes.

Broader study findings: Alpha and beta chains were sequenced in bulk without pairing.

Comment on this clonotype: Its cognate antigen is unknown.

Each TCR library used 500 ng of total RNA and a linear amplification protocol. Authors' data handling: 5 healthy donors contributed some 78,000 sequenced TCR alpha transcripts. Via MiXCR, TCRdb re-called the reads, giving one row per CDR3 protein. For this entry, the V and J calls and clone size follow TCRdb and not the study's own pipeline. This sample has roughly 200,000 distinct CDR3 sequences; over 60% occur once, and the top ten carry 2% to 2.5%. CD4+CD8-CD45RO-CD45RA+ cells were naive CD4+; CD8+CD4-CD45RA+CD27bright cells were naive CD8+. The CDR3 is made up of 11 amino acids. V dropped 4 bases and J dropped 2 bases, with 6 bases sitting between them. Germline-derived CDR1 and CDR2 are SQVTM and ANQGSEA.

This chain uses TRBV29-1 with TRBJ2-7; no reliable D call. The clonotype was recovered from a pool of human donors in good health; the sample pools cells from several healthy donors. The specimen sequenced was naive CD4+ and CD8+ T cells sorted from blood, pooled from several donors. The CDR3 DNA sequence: TGCAGCGTTGGTGATACCTACGAGCAGTACTTC. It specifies CSVGDTYEQYF.